The 18 T cell receptor beta chains below come from one sample, sequenced in a study of Graves' ophthalmopathy and Graves' hyperthyroidism (dated by TCRdb to the late 2010s). Reads for this sample came from an Illumina HiSeq 2000. For repertoire sequencing, TCR beta CDR3 regions were amplified from RNA transcripts. The first round was an RT-PCR using HTBI primers with the Qiagen OneStep RT-PCR kit, and this first round was followed by a second-round multiplex PCR, then size selection and purification. TCRdb took the public reads, trimmed them with fastp at Q25, ran MiXCR for clone calling and kept in-frame beta chains. Every CDR3 protein is listed once, alongside the most common genes and DNA of its rows. This sample has 220,000 or so distinct CDR3 sequences in its table, and roughly 21% of those were observed once. Clones ranked in the top ten supply around 45% of the sample. The sample consisted of peripheral blood. All receptors derive from a woman aged 50 to 60 with Graves' ophthalmopathy. Donor details come from another sample of the same person, matched by shared clones.

This clonotype was recorded at least ten times. The chain joins TRBV19 to TRBJ1-1, with D possibly matching TRBD1 (6 bases). Germline V gene sequence: CDR1 LNHDA, CDR2 SQIVND (reference sequence). This CDR3 is built from 16 residues. The V gene lost 4 bases and the J gene lost 0 bases, with 15 bases spanning the gap. The CDR3 DNA sequence: TGTGCCAGTAGTAGCCGGGCCCAGGGGATGAACACTGAAGCTTTCTTT. It translates to CASSSRAQGMNTEAFF.

In this sample, this clonotype turned up many times. The V and J genes are TRBV10-1 and TRBJ2-7; 12 nucleotides match TRBD2. The CDR3 runs 15 residues. Per the germline V gene, CDR1 is WNHNN and CDR2 is SYGVQD (reference sequence). With V trimmed by 0 bases and J by 3 bases, 0 bases remained unmatched. CDR3 nucleotide sequence: TGCGCCAGCAGTGAGTCGACTAGCGGGAGCTACGAGCAGTACTTC. Its protein is CASSESTSGSYEQYF.

This clonotype was counted many times. The chain combines TRBV28 with TRBJ1-1; no firm D call. The CDR3 is made up of 14 amino acids. Germline loops: CDR1 MDHEN, CDR2 SYDVKM. V was pared by 2 bases and J by 1 base, with 8 bases between. CDR3 in amino acids: CASSLRVRNTEAFF. CDR3 nucleotides: TGTGCCAGCAGTTTACGGGTTCGGAACACTGAAGCTTTCTTT.

The chain recombines TRBV6-1 with TRBJ2-7; the D call may be TRBD1 or TRBD2 (5 bases each). Germline V gene lookup returns CDR1 MNHNS and CDR2 SASEGT. The CDR3 extends over 13 amino acids. The germline V and J ends were trimmed by 5 bases and 3 bases, with 11 bases remaining between them. The CDR3 sequence is CASSMGPNYEQYF. The CDR3 nucleotides are TGTGCCAGCAGTATGGGACCTAACTACGAGCAGTACTTC.

On this clonotype: It may be a read error: a sequence one base away is much more abundant. The chain is built from TRBV20-1 and TRBJ1-2; a possible D gene is TRBD1 (6 bases). The germline V gene has CDR1 DFQATT and CDR2 SNEGSKA (reference sequence). The CDR3 consists of 15 residues. The CDR3 region is CIALELSGVYYGYTF. DNA of the CDR3: TGCATTGCTCTAGAGCTATCAGGGGTCTACTATGGCTACACCTTC.

This clonotype was counted at least ten times. V usage is TRBV2 and J usage is TRBJ1-2; D not certain. This CDR3 is built from 11 residues. Germline-derived CDR1 and CDR2 are SNHLY and FYNNEI. Trimming removed 6 bases at V and 7 bases at J, with 9 bases between. This CDR3 reads CASRKTPGYTF. CDR3 nucleotide sequence: TGTGCCAGCAGAAAGACACCTGGCTACACCTTC.

This clonotype came up many times. This chain uses TRBV6-1 with TRBJ1-1; D may be TRBD1 (5 bases). The CDR3 is 14 amino acids. The germline V gene encodes CDR1 MNHNS and CDR2 SASEGT. V lost 0 bases to trimming and J lost 1 base, with 6 bases between them. The DNA of the CDR3 is TGTGCCAGCAGTGAAGCGGACACGAACACTGAAGCTTTCTTT. Translating gives CASSEADTNTEAFF.

In this sample, this clonotype turned up many times. This rearrangement joins TRBV28 to TRBJ2-7; D remains unclear. The germline V gene encodes CDR1 MDHEN and CDR2 SYDVKM. V was shortened by 4 bases and J by 5 bases, with 9 bases between the two germline ends. This CDR3 spans 12 amino acids. This chain's CDR3 is CASSSRQNEQYF. In DNA form, the CDR3 reads TGTGCCAGCAGTTCCCGACAAAACGAGCAGTACTTC.

The table lists this clonotype with a few counts. The V and J genes are TRBV27 and TRBJ2-1; the D is unclear. Germline V CDR1 and CDR2: MNHEY, SMNVEV (reference sequence). The germline V and J ends were trimmed by 5 bases and 2 bases, with 10 bases remaining between them. This CDR3 spans 14 amino acids. The CDR3 coding sequence is TGTGCCAGCAGTCTCTCAGGACCCTACAATGAGCAGTTCTTC. The encoded protein is CASSLSGPYNEQFF.

There are many counts of this clonotype. This chain uses TRBV27 with TRBJ1-1, with D uncertain. This CDR3 region has 14 residues. Germline assignment: CDR1 MNHEY and CDR2 SMNVEV (reference sequence). V lost 6 bases and J lost 1, with 12 bases in between. The CDR3 DNA sequence: TGTGCCAGCAGGAGGGTATTGGGGAACACTGAAGCTTTCTTT. Translating it yields CASRRVLGNTEAFF.

At least ten counts were recorded for this clonotype. J is TRBJ2-7 and V is TRBV2; the match to TRBD2 covers 10 bases. V was pared by 7 bases and J by 3 bases, with 6 bases of the junction left unmatched. This CDR3 contains 14 residues. The V gene's germline CDR1 is SNHLY and CDR2 FYNNEI. The CDR3 is CASNKAGGYYEQYF. The DNA of the CDR3 is TGTGCCAGCAACAAAGCGGGAGGGTACTACGAGCAGTACTTC.

This clonotype was seen repeatedly, ten times or more. V usage is TRBV7-9 and J usage is TRBJ2-7, with 7 bases matching TRBD1. Germline assignment: CDR1 SEHNR and CDR2 FQNEAQ (reference sequence). V gave up 7 bases and J gave up 6 bases; unmatched junction bases: 15. This CDR3 contains 15 residues. This chain's CDR3 is CASTFLRDSSIEQYF. CDR3 nucleotides: TGTGCCAGCACCTTTCTACGGGACAGTTCGATCGAGCAGTACTTC.

The V call is TRBV5-1, the J call TRBJ2-5; weak D call: TRBD1 (7 bases). V gave up 5 bases and J gave up 4 bases, with 12 bases separating them. This CDR3 has 13 residues. Germline CDR1 SGHRS, CDR2 YFSETQ. The CDR3 region is CASRRQGGETQYF. In DNA, the CDR3 is TGCGCCAGCAGGCGACAGGGAGGAGAGACCCAGTACTTC.

This clonotype occurred many times. This chain uses TRBV7-6 with TRBJ1-5; no clear D gene. Per the germline V gene, CDR1 is SGHVS and CDR2 is FNYEAQ. This CDR3 has 13 amino acids. V shed 3 bases and J shed 7 bases, with 10 bases lying between them. CDR3 DNA sequence: TGTGCCAGCAGCTTCCAGGAAGGGCAGCCCCAGCATTTT. It codes for CASSFQEGQPQHF. The full variable domain, its missing parts supplied by reference TRBV7-6 and TRBJ1-5, is GAGVSQSPRYKVTKRGQDVALRCDPISGHVSLYWYRQALGQGPEFLTYFNYEAQQDKSGLPNDRFSAERPEGSISTLTIQRTEQRDSAMYRCASSFQEGQPQHFGDGTRLSIL.

This clonotype was counted only a few times. The chain employs TRBV15 and TRBJ2-7; 10 nucleotides line up with TRBD2. V lost 0 bases, J lost 6 bases, and 11 bases stayed unmatched. From germline, CDR1 is LNHNV and CDR2 YYDKDF (reference sequence). This CDR3 is 17 amino acids long. CDR3: CATSRDLLAGASTEQYF. The CDR3 DNA follows: TGTGCCACCAGCAGAGATCTTCTAGCGGGAGCCTCAACCGAGCAGTACTTC.

This clonotype was counted at least ten times. The V gene is TRBV10-3, the J gene TRBJ2-7, with 9 bases aligning to TRBD1. The CDR3 sequence is 12 residues long. V dropped 7 bases and J dropped 5; count of bases not matched to a gene: 3. The V gene's germline CDR1 is ENHRY and CDR2 SYGVKD. The CDR3 protein is CAITTGGDEQYF. The CDR3 bases are TGTGCCATCACAACAGGGGGCGACGAGCAGTACTTC.

This clonotype was seen at least ten times. The genes are TRBV12-5 and TRBJ2-7; D remains ambiguous. The germline V gene encodes CDR1 LGHNT and CDR2 FRNRAP. The CDR3 contains 10 residues. The chain's CDR3 is CAQAVYEQYF. The CDR3 coding sequence is TGTGCCCAGGCGGTTTACGAGCAGTACTTC.

This clonotype has at least ten counts. The chain uses TRBV29-1 and TRBJ2-5; D is unresolved. Germline CDR1 reads SQVTM; CDR2 reads ANQGSEA. The ends were cut back, 4 bases at V and 4 bases at J, with 10 bases in the middle. The CDR3 sequence is 12 residues long. This chain's CDR3 is CSVGSETETQYF. For the CDR3, the DNA is TGCAGCGTTGGGAGCGAAACAGAGACCCAGTACTTC. Full variable domain (outside the CDR3, taken from reference TRBV29-1 and TRBJ2-5): SAVISQKPSRDICQRGTSLTIQCQVDSQVTMMFWYRQQPGQSLTLIATANQGSEATYESGFVIDKFPISRPNLTFSTLTVSNMSPEDSSIYLCSVGSETETQYFGPGTRLLVL.